This T cell receptor (beta chain) was observed in a study of cytomegalovirus exposure and HLA in healthy donors. Donors counted as nominally healthy when sampled, yet unrecorded immune exposures were likely. PCR primers comprised 60 Vbeta and 13 Jbeta primers. Assay used: immunoSEQ multiplex PCR; TCRdb lists only in-frame clones, some missing. Of about 180,000 clones listed, more than 60% are singletons. V trimming: 4 bases; J trimming: 7 bases; junction bases outside the gene matches: 11. The CDR3 is made up of 15 amino acids. Per the germline V gene, CDR1 is LNHDA and CDR2 is SQIVND (reference sequence).

This receptor was identified in a man between 18 and 35 years old in good health and CMV-seronegative. V usage is TRBV19 and J usage is TRBJ2-3; 7 bases fit TRBD2. The sample was PBMCs. CDR3 protein: CASSKAAGVFYTQYF. The CDR3 DNA is TGTGCCAGTAGTAAGGCCGCGGGAGTTTTTTATACGCAGTATTTT. Full variable domain (outside the CDR3, taken from reference TRBV19 and TRBJ2-3): DGGITQSPKYLFRKEGQNVTLSCEQNLNHDAMYWYRQDPGQGLRLIYYSQIVNDFQKGDIAEGYSVSREKKESFPLTVTSAQKNPTAFYLCASSKAAGVFYTQYFGPGTRLTVL.